This T cell receptor (beta chain) was profiled in a study of cytomegalovirus exposure and HLA in healthy donors. Concerning this clone itself: Its antigen is as yet unknown. At one of its ends the junction is not consistent with the germline gene, which may arise from a read error.

The study, taken as a whole, reports: Other equally common chains were less clonally expanded than HLA-associated TCR beta chains, a later analysis showed.

A multiplex PCR was run with 60 Vbeta primers and 13 Jbeta primers. TCRdb's copy holds only in-frame clones and misses some; the assay was immunoSEQ multiplex PCR. Of about 160,000 clones listed, under 90% are singletons. The CDR3 sequence is 14 residues long. Per germline, CDR1 SEHNR and CDR2 FQNEAQ (reference sequence). The chain combines TRBV7-9 with TRBJ1-2, with a possible D match to TRBD1 (6 bases). Source material: PBMCs. This clonotype was sampled from a man aged 25-45 years in good health and CMV-seronegative. The CDR3: CSSSLGGGAVGYTF. DNA of the CDR3: TGTTCCAGCAGCTTGGGCGGGGGCGCAGTTGGCTACACCTTC.